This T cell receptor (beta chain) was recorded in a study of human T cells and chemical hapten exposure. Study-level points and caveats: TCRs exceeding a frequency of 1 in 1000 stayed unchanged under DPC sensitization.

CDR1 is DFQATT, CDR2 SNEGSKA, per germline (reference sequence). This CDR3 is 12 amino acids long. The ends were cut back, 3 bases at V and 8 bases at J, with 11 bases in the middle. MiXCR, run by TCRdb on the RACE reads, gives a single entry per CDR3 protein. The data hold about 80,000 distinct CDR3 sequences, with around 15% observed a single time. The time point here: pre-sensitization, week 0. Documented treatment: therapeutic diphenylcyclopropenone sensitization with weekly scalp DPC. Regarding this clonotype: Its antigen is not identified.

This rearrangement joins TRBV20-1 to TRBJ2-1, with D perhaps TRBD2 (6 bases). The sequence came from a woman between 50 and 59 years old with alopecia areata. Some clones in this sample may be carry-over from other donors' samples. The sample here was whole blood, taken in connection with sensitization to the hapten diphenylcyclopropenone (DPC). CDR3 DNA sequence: TGCAGTGCTAGCTCTAGCGAGGATGAGCAGTTCTTC. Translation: CSASSSEDEQFF.